The entry below describes one T cell receptor (beta chain). Method: immunoSEQ multiplex PCR; TCRdb's copy keeps in-frame clones and lacks some. The table records some 20,000 clones, around 86% of them present only once. The data originate from a study of blood T cell repertoires in COVID-19. On the study more broadly: The United States, Italy and Spain were the sources of the acute and convalescent COVID-19 samples. Sources were T cells, B-cell-depleted T cells, or PBMCs; the material itself was cDNA or gDNA.

Germline V gene sequence: CDR1 SGHAT, CDR2 FQNNGV. Trimming cost V 1 base and J 4 bases; bases outside gene matches: 7. The length of the CDR3 is 16 residues. The sequence was collected from a man between 65 and 85 years old with acute or convalescent COVID-19. The material sequenced was peripheral blood. The chain employs TRBV11-2 and TRBJ2-7; 10 nucleotides align to TRBD1. In DNA form, the CDR3 reads TGTGCCAGCAGCTTAGTAGCCGGGACAGGGGCGTACGAGCAGTACTTC. Residues: CASSLVAGTGAYEQYF.